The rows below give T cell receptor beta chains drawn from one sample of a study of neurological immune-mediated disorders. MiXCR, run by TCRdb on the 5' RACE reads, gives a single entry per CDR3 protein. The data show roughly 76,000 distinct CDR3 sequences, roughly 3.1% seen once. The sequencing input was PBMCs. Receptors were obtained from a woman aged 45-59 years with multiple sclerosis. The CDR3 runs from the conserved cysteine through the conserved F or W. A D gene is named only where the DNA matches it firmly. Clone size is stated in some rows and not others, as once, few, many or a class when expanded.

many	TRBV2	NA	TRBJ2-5	TGTGCCAGCAGGACACTAGGGCGGGCGGAGACCCAGTACTTC	CASRTLGRAETQYF
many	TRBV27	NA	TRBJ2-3	TGTGCCAGCAGTTTGGGGGCGGGTGCAGATACGCAGTATTTT	CASSLGAGADTQYF
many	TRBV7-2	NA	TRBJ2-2	TGTGCCAGCAGCTTTGGGCCTAACACCGGGGAGCTGTTTTTT	CASSFGPNTGELFF
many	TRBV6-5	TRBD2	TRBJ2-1	TGTGCCAGCAGTACTACCCCGGGACTAGGGGCCTGGGGGCTTTACAATGAGCAGTTCTTC	CASSTTPGLGAWGLYNEQFF
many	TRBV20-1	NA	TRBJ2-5	TGCAGTGCTAGAGGTGGGGCGGGGACCACCGGGGAGACCCAGTACTTC	CSARGGAGTTGETQYF
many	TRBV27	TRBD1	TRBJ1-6	TGTGCCAGCAGTTTACAGGGGGTTCGCGTTGGTTCACCCCTCCACTTT	CASSLQGVRVGSPLHF
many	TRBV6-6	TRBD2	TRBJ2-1	TGTGCCAGCAGTTCCAATAGGCTAGAGCGGGGCGTCTCCTACAATGAGCAGTTCTTC	CASSSNRLERGVSYNEQFF
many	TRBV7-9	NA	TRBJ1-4	TGTGCCAGCAGCTTAGGGACAGCAACTAATGAAAAACTGTTTTTT	CASSLGTATNEKLFF
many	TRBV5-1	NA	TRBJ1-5	TGCGCCAGCAGCCCTCTAGGGGGTAGCAATCAGCCCCAGCATTTT	CASSPLGGSNQPQHF
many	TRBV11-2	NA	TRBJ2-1	TGTGCCAGCAGCCGGGGACCCAACAATGAGCAGTTCTTC	CASSRGPNNEQFF
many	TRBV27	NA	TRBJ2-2	TGTGCCAGTTATACAGCGAACACCGGGGAGCTGTTTTTT	CASYTANTGELFF
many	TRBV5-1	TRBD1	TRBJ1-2	TGCGCCAGCAGGAGGACAGGGGGCTATGGCTACACCTTC	CASRRTGGYGYTF
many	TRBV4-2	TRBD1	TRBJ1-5	TGTGCCAGCAGCCGAACGGTAGGACAGGCCCAGCCCCAGCATTTT	CASSRTVGQAQPQHF
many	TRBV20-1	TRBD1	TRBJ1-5	TGCAGTGCTCATACAGGGGATGGGGATCAGCCCCAGCATTTT	CSAHTGDGDQPQHF
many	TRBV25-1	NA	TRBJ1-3	TGTGCCAGCAGTGAATATTCGGGGGCCGGAAACACCATATATTTT	CASSEYSGAGNTIYF
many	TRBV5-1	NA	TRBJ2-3	TGCGCCAGCAGCTTGGAAGTGACGAGAGGAGATACGCAGTATTTT	CASSLEVTRGDTQYF
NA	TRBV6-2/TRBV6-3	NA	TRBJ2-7	TGTGCCACCCAGAGAGGGAGCTCCTACGAGCAGTACTTC	CATQRGSSYEQYF
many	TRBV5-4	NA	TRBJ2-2	TGTGCCAGCAGCTTCCAGAGGGCCGGAGAGCTGTTTTTT	CASSFQRAGELFF
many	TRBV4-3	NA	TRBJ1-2	TGCGCCAGCAGCCAAGAGTCTCCCTCCCTCTATGGCTACACCTTC	CASSQESPSLYGYTF
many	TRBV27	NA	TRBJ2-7	TGTGCCAGCAGTTGGGACGTGACCTACGAGCAGTACTTC	CASSWDVTYEQYF
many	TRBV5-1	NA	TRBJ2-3	TGCGCCAGCAGCTTGGAGGCCCCAGCAGATACGCAGTATTTT	CASSLEAPADTQYF
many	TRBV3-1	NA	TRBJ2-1	TGTGCCAGCAGCCAAACTTCGCGCCACCCGGAGCAGTTCTTC	CASSQTSRHPEQFF
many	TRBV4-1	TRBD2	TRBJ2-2	TGCGCCAGCAGCCAGGTTCCCCCGGGACTAGCACCGGGGGAGCTGTTTTTT	CASSQVPPGLAPGELFF
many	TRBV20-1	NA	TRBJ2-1	TGCAGTGCTAGCCCGACCAGTTCCTACAATGAGCAGTTCTTC	CSASPTSSYNEQFF